Listed below are T cell receptor beta chains from one sample, sequenced in a study of regulatory T cells in long-lasting Graves disease. TCRdb fed the multiplex PCR reads into MiXCR, producing one record per CDR3 protein. Found here are approximately 210,000 distinct CDR3 sequences, about a sixth of them singletons; the top ten hold around 20%. Sequencing was performed on peripheral blood mononuclear cells (PBMCs), taken at new diagnosis, from a patient treated with antithyroid drugs. All receptors derive from a female donor with Graves disease. CDR3s include the opening cysteine and the closing phenylalanine or tryptophan. A D gene is named only where the DNA matches it firmly. Not all rows give a size; the values are once, few, many and, for expanded clones, a class.

clone size	D gene	V gene	J gene	CDR3 DNA	CDR3 protein
many	TRBD2	TRBV7-9	TRBJ2-1	TGTGCCAGCAGTCTTGGAGCGGGACGCTCCTACAATGAGCAGTTCTTC	CASSLGAGRSYNEQFF
NA	NA	TRBV12-3/TRBV12-4	TRBJ2-3	TGTGCCAGCCCGGGAGCGCGAGATACGCAGTATTTT	CASPGARDTQYF
NA	NA	TRBV7-9	TRBJ1-2	TGTGCCAGCAGCGTAGCTAACGCCCCCAGCCTTATAGATGGCTACACCTTC	CASSVANAPSLIDGYTF
few	NA	TRBV7-9	TRBJ1-3	TGTGCCAGCAGCTCGTGGATCGACAGCTCTGGAAACACCATATATTTT	CASSSWIDSSGNTIYF
many	NA	TRBV28	TRBJ1-2	TGTGCCAGCAGAAAAGGGGGGACCTATGGCTACACCTTC	CASRKGGTYGYTF
many	TRBD2	TRBV27	TRBJ2-1	TGTGCCAGCAGTTTCTTAGCGGGAGTAGTCGATGAGCAGTTCTTC	CASSFLAGVVDEQFF
many	NA	TRBV5-6	TRBJ2-5	TGTGCCAGCAGCCAGAGCGCAGAAGAGACCCAGTACTTC	CASSQSAEETQYF
many	NA	TRBV7-9	TRBJ2-1	TGTGCCAGCAGCGCGACAGCCTTGGAGCAGTTCTTC	CASSATALEQFF
few	NA	TRBV20-1	TRBJ1-5	TGCAGTGCTAGAGGGGGCAACTCAGATCAGCCCCAGCATTTT	CSARGGNSDQPQHF
many	NA	TRBV10-2	TRBJ1-2	TGCGCCACCACGGACGGCTATGGCTACACCTTC	CATTDGYGYTF
many	NA	TRBV19	TRBJ1-1	TGTGCCAGTAGTCCGGCCGGAGTGAACACTGAAGCTTTCTTT	CASSPAGVNTEAFF
NA	NA	TRBV15	TRBJ2-4	TGTGCCACCAGCAGAGGTCGGGGGCAGGGAAACATTCAGTACTTC	CATSRGRGQGNIQYF
NA	NA	TRBV7-2	TRBJ2-7	TGTGCCAGCAACATAGGGGGAGCCGCCTACGAGCAGTACTTC	CASNIGGAAYEQYF
NA	NA	TRBV27	TRBJ1-2	TGTGCCAGCACCTCCTCTTTTCTTATTTCAGCCGGCTATGGCTACACCTTC	CASTSSFLISAGYGYTF
few	NA	TRBV7-3	TRBJ2-1	TGTGCCAGCAGCTTATATCCGGGAAGGAATAATGAGCAGTTCTTC	CASSLYPGRNNEQFF
few	NA	TRBV4-1	TRBJ2-3	TGCGCCAGCAGCCAACCCCGGAGAGGGTACACAGATACGCAGTATTTT	CASSQPRRGYTDTQYF
many	TRBD1	TRBV27	TRBJ2-3	TGTGCCAGCAGTTTTGACAGGGCGGGAGATACGCAGTATTTT	CASSFDRAGDTQYF
many	TRBD2	TRBV12-3/TRBV12-4	TRBJ2-1	TGTGCCAGCAGTTTATTTGGGGACTACAATGAGCGGTTCTTC	CASSLFGDYNERFF
NA	TRBD1	TRBV12-3/TRBV12-4	TRBJ2-5	TGTGCCAGCAGCAGGACAGGGGGCTTCGCGACCCAGTACTTC	CASSRTGGFATQYF
NA	TRBD2	TRBV24-1	TRBJ2-7	TGTGCCACCAGTGTACCGGGACTAGCGGGGCCGAGCTCCTACGAGCAGTACTTC	CATSVPGLAGPSSYEQYF
NA	TRBD1	TRBV7-3	TRBJ1-6	TGTGCCAGCAGCTTAATAGGGGGCGGGTCACCCCTCCACTTT	CASSLIGGGSPLHF
few	TRBD1	TRBV20-1	TRBJ2-7	TGCAGTGCTAGACGGGACAGGGGATTCAACGAGCAGTACTTC	CSARRDRGFNEQYF